Given below is one TCR beta chain in context. The antigen is unknown. The CDR3 extends 3 residues past the end of the read, so its final part is completed from the germline J gene. This specimen comes from a study of T cells in women clearing cervical HPV infection. For the study at large: Donors had HPV16-related CIN3 or worse; 2 had invasive cancer. Study outcomes and limitations: Richness plus V gene abundances separated cases from controls with AUC approximately 0.78. Controls had more TRBV6-7 (about 0.15%) than cases (roughly 0.11%).

Genomic DNA, averaging around 1,200 ng per sample, yielded TCR beta CDR3 via immunoSEQ. Sequencing used immunoSEQ multiplex PCR; TCRdb keeps in-frame clones, though not all of them. Its listing shows around 37,000 clones. The CDR3 runs to 14 residues. The germline V gene encodes CDR1 MDHEN and CDR2 SYDVKM. With V trimmed by 8 bases and J by 6 bases, 11 bases remained unmatched. The gene calls are TRBV28 and TRBJ2-7, with TRBD1 matching over 9 bases. The sample consisted of blood buffy coat. This receptor was taken from a woman aged 18 to 75 with a cervical HPV16 infection that either progressed to CIN3+ or cleared (not recorded which). CDR3 loop: CASSSIGTGREQYF. Partial CDR3 DNA: TGTGCCAGCTCCTCAATAGGGACAGGGCGCGAG.